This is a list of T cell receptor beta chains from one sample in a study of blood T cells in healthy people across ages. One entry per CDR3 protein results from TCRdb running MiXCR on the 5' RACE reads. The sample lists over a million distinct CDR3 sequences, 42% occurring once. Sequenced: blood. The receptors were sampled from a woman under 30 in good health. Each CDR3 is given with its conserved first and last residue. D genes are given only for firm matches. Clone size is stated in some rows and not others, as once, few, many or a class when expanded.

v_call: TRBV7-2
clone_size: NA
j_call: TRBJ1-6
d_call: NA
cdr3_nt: TGTGCCAGCAGCGGCCGGTGGGGGATCCCCAGAAATTCACCCCTCCACTTT
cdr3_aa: CASSGRWGIPRNSPLHF

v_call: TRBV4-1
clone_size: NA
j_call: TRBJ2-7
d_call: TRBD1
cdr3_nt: TGCGCCAGCAGCCAGCACACACGGACAGGGTCTGGGAATGAGCAGTACTTC
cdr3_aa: CASSQHTRTGSGNEQYF

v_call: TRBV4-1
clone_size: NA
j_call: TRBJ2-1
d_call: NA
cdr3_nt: TGCGCCAGCAGCCCACCGGGACCCAGAACCGAGCAGTTCTTC
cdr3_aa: CASSPPGPRTEQFF

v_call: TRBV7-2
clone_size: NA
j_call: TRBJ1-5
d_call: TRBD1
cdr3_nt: TGTGCCAGCAGCTTAGAAGCAGGGGGCCTCTCGGGGCAGCCCCAGCATTTT
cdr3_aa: CASSLEAGGLSGQPQHF

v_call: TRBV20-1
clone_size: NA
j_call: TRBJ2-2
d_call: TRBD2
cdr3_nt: TGCAGTGCTAGAAAACTAGCGGGGGGGCCGTCGAGCACCGGGGAGCTGTTTTTT
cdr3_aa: CSARKLAGGPSSTGELFF

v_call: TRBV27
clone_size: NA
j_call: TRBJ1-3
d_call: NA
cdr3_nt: TGTGCCAGCAGCCCCAACTTTAACTCTGGAAACACCATATATTTT
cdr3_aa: CASSPNFNSGNTIYF

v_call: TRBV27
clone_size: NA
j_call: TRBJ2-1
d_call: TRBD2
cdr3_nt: TGTGCCAGCAGCAAGGGACTAGCGGGTATTAATGAGCAGTTCTTC
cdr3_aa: CASSKGLAGINEQFF

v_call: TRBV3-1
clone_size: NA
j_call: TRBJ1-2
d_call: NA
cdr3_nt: TGTGCCAGCAGCCAAGGCAGGAACAGGGATGGCTACACCTTC
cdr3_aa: CASSQGRNRDGYTF

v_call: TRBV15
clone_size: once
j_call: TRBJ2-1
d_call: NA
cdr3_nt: TGTGCCACCAGCAGAGATCGTGGAGACCTACGTTCTTACAATGAGCAGTTCTTC
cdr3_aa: CATSRDRGDLRSYNEQFF

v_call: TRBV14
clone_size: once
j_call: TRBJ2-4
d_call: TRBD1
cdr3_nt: TGTGCCAGCAGCCAAGGCCGACAGGGGGCTTCCAAAAACATTCAGTACTTC
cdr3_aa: CASSQGRQGASKNIQYF

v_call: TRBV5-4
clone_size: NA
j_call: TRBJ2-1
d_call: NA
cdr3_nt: TGTGCCAGCAGCCCGGACGCATTGGGGAATGAGCAGTTCTTC
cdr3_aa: CASSPDALGNEQFF

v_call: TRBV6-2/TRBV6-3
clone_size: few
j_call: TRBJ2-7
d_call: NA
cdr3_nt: TGTGCCAGCAGCTGGGACATACCCTACGAGCAGTACTTC
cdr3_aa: CASSWDIPYEQYF

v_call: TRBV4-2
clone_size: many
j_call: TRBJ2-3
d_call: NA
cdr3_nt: TGTGCCAGCAGCCAAGAGGAAAGCACAGATACGCAGTATTTT
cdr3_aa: CASSQEESTDTQYF

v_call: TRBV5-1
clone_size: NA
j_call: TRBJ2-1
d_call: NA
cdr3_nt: TGCGCCAGCAGAGCCACCACCTACAATGAGCAGTTCTTC
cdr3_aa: CASRATTYNEQFF

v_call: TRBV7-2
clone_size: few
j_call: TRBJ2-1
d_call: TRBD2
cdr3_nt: TGTGCCAGCAGCTTAGATAGCGGGGCCTCCTACAATGAGCAGTTCTTC
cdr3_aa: CASSLDSGASYNEQFF

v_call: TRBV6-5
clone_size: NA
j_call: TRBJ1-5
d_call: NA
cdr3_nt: TGTGCCAGCAGTCGGGACGCCAATAGCAATCAGCCCCAGCATTTT
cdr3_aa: CASSRDANSNQPQHF

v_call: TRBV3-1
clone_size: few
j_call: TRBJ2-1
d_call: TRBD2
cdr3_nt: TGTGCCAGCAGCCAAGTCGGGACTAGCGCCTCAAACAATGAGCAGTTCTTC
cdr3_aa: CASSQVGTSASNNEQFF

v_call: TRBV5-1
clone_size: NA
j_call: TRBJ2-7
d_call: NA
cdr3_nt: TGCGCCAGCAGTTTCGGGACTCAACTGTACGAGCAGTACTTC
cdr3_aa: CASSFGTQLYEQYF

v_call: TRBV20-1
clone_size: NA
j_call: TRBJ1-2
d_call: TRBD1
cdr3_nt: TGCAGTGTTAGAGATCGGAGGGGGCCGAACTATGGCTACACCTTC
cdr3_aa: CSVRDRRGPNYGYTF

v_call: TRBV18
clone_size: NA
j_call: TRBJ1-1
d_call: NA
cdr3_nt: TGTGCCAGCTCACCAATCGGGATGAACACTGAAGCTTTCTTT
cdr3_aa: CASSPIGMNTEAFF

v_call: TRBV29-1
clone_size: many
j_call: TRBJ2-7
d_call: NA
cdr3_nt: TGCAGCGTTGAACGAGGCAGCTCCTACGAGCAGTACTTC
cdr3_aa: CSVERGSSYEQYF

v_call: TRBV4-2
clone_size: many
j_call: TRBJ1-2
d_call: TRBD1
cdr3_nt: TGTGCCAGCAGCCAAGACAGGGGGCGCGGCTATGGCTACACCTTC
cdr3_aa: CASSQDRGRGYGYTF

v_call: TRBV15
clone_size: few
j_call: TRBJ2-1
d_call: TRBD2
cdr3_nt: TGTGCCACCAGCAATCCGGGACTAGCGGCCATTAACAATGAGCAGTTCTTC
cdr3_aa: CATSNPGLAAINNEQFF

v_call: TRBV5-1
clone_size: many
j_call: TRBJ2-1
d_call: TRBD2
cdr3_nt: TGTGCCAGCAGCTTAATCCTAGCGGGGAACAATGAGCAGTTCTTC
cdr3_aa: CASSLILAGNNEQFF

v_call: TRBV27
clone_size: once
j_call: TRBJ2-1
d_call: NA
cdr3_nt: TGTGCCAGCAGTTTTTGGTCGGGAGCTCGGCACAATGAGCAGTTCTTC
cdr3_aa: CASSFWSGARHNEQFF

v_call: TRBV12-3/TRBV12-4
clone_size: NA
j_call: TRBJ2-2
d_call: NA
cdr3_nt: TGTGCCAGCAGTTGGGGCCCGGGACCCCTAAACACCGGGGAGCTGTTTTTT
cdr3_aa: CASSWGPGPLNTGELFF

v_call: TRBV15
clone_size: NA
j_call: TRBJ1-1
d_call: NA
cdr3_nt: TGTGCCACCAGCTCCTTTAGAGGGGCGAACACTGAAGCTTTCTTT
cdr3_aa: CATSSFRGANTEAFF

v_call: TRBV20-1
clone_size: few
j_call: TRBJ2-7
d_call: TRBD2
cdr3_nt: TGCAGTGCTAGATTAACTAGCGGGGCCACACTCTACGAGCAGTACTTC
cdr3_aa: CSARLTSGATLYEQYF

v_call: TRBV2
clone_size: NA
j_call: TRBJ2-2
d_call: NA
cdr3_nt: TGTGCCAGCAGTCAGGATGACAGGAGGACCGGGGAGCTGTTTTTT
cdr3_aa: CASSQDDRRTGELFF

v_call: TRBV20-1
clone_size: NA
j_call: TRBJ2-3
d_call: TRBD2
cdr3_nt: TGCAGTGCTAGTTCGGGGGGGAGCACAGATACGCAGTATTTT
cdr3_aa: CSASSGGSTDTQYF

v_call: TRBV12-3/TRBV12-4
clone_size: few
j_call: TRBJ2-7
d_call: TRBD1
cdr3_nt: TGTGCCAGCAGGGGACAGGGAACGGAATACGAGCAGTACTTC
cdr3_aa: CASRGQGTEYEQYF

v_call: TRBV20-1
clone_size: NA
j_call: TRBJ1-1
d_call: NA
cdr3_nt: TGCAGTGCTGGACGGGGGAACACTGAAGCTTTCTTT
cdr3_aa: CSAGRGNTEAFF

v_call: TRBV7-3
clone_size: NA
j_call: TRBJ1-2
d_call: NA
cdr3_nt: TGCGCCAGCAGCTTAGGTCGGGCCAGTAACTATGGCTACACCTTC
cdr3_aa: CASSLGRASNYGYTF

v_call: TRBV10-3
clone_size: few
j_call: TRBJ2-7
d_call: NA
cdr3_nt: TGTGCCATCAGTGAGTACCCCAGCTCCTACGAGCAGTACTTC
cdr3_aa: CAISEYPSSYEQYF

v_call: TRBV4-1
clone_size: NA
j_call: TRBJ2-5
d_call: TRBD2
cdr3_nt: TGCGCCAGTAGCCAAAGGGCTAGCGGAGACAATGAGCAGTACTTC
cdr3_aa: CASSQRASGDNEQYF

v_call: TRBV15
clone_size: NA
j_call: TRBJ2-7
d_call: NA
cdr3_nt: TGTGCCGCCAGCAGAGATCAGGGTCCCTACGAGCAGTACTTC
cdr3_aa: CAASRDQGPYEQYF

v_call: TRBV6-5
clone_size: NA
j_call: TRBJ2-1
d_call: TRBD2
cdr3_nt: TGTGCCAGCAGCCTGACTAGCGCCTACAATGAGCAGTTCTTC
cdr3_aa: CASSLTSAYNEQFF

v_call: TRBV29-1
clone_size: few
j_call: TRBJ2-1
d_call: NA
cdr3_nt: TGCAGCGTTGAAGATCCCGGAGCCCATAGCTCCTACAATGAGCAGTTCTTC
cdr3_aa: CSVEDPGAHSSYNEQFF

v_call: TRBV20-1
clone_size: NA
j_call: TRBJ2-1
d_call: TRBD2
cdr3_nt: TGCAGTGCTAGAGAAGGACTAGCGGCCTACAATGAGCAGTTCTTC
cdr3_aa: CSAREGLAAYNEQFF

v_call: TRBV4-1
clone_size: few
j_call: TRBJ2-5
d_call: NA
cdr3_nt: TGCGCCAGCAGCCAATGGACTGCCCCAGGTCCCTTTCAAGAGACCCAGTACTTC
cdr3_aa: CASSQWTAPGPFQETQYF

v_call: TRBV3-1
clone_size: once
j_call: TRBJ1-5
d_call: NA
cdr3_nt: TGTGCCAGCAGCCAAGATTTAGGGGACCTAGGACAGCCCCAGCATTTT
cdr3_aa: CASSQDLGDLGQPQHF

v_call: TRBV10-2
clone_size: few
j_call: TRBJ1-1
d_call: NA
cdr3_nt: TGCGCCAGCAGTGAGTCTGGGTGGCAGAACACTGAAGCTTTCTTT
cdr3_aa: CASSESGWQNTEAFF

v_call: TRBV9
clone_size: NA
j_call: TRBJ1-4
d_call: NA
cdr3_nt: TGTGCCAGCAGCCCTAGGACGGATGCCGAAAAACTGTTTTTT
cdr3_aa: CASSPRTDAEKLFF

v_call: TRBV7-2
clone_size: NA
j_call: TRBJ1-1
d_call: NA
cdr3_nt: TGTGCCAGCATCCGGGGCGGGGGCCCCACTGAAGCTGTCTTT
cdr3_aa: CASIRGGGPTEAVF

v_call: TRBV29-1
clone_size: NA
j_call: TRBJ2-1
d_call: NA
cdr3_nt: TGCAGCGTGGGGGGGGCAGGGAGCTCCTACAATGAGCAGTTCTTC
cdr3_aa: CSVGGAGSSYNEQFF

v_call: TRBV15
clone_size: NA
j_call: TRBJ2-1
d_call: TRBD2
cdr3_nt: TGTGCCACCAGCAGGCAGGGACTAGCGGGATTCGATGAGCAGTTCTTC
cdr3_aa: CATSRQGLAGFDEQFF

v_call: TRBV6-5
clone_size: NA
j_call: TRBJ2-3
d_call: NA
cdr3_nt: TGTGCCAGCAGTCGAAGGGAGAGCACAGATACGCAGTATTTT
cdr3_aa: CASSRRESTDTQYF

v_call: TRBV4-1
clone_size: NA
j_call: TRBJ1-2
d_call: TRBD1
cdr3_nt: TGCGCCAGCAGCCATCCCGGGACAGGGGTTTTGAATGGCTACACCTTC
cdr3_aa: CASSHPGTGVLNGYTF

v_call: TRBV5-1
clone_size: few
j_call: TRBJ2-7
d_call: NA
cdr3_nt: TGCGCCAGCAGCTTGGCGAGGACAACCCAGCGGGTGGGGGAGTTCTACGAGCAGTACTTC
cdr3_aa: CASSLARTTQRVGEFYEQYF

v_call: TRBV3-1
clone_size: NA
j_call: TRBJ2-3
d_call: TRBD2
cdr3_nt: TGTGCCAGCAGCCAGAGGGGGGCTAGCGGGGGGACCACAGATACGCAGTATTTT
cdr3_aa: CASSQRGASGGTTDTQYF

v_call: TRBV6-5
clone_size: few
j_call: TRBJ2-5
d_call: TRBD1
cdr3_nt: TGTGCCAGCAGTTACCGGACAGGGGTCCCGCAGGAGACCCAGTACTTC
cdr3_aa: CASSYRTGVPQETQYF

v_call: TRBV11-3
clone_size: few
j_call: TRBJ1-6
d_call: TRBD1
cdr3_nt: TGTGCCAGCAGCGCCGGGACAGCAGATAATTCACCCCTCCACTTT
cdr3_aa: CASSAGTADNSPLHF

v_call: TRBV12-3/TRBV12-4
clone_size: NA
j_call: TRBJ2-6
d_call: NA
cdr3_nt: TGTGCCAGCAGTTTCGCGGTGGGGACTGGGGCCAACGTCCTGACTTTC
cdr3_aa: CASSFAVGTGANVLTF

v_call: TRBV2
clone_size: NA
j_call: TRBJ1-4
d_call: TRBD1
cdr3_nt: TGTGCCTGGACCGGGACAGTTAATGAAAAACTGTTTTTT
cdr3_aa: CAWTGTVNEKLFF